What follows are 20 T cell receptor beta chains derived from one specimen sequenced in a study of control samples from healthy donors and cancer patients (TCRdb year 2020). The library was made by the immunoSEQ multiplex PCR assay. TCRdb limited this immuneACCESS table to in-frame rearrangements with V and J called. A share of clones is missing; checked studies link under half to unresolved V genes, and the rest is unexplained. This sample has 91,000 or so clones in its table, and more than 85% of those were observed once. Around 1% of the sample comes from the top ten. Specimen: blood. Source of these receptors: a woman aged 25 to 45 in good health.

The chain carries TRBV10-2 and TRBJ2-5, with D hard to call. CDR3 length: 11 residues. Trimming stripped 5 bases from V and 4 bases from J, with 5 bases between. Germline CDR1 WSHSY, CDR2 SAAADI. DNA of the CDR3: TGCGCCAGCAGTATTTTAGAGACCCAGTACTTC. Protein: CASSILETQYF.

CDR3 DNA sequence: TGTGCCAGCAGATCCGACAGGGGGAGAAACTACGAGCAGTACTTC. Translated, it gives CASRSDRGRNYEQYF. V is TRBV6-5 and J is TRBJ2-7; the match to TRBD1 covers 9 bases. Per germline, CDR1 MNHEY and CDR2 SVGAGI. Trimming at V came to 6 bases and at J to 3 bases, leaving 9 bases not matched to a gene. This CDR3 has 15 residues.

The V gene is TRBV6-1, the J gene TRBJ1-1, with D possibly TRBD1 on 6 matching bases. Trimming removed 1 base from V and 0 bases from J, with 9 bases in between. Germline V gene lookup returns CDR1 MNHNS and CDR2 SASEGT. The CDR3 runs 15 residues. The CDR3 DNA reads TGTGCCAGCAGTGAAGTCCCAGGGGTGAACACTGAAGCTTTCTTT. Translated: CASSEVPGVNTEAFF.

With regard to this clone: The conserved final phenylalanine or tryptophan is absent from the CDR3, which likely points to a read error. The limits of the CDR3 on the DNA are not certain, so only TCRdb's listed CDR3 is given. The chain combines TRBV11-3 with TRBJ1-6; the table's D call of TRBD1 was not tested on the DNA. Per germline, CDR1 SGHNT and CDR2 YENEEA. Both ends counted, the CDR3 spans 12 residues. The CDR3 spells CASSTQGTPLGA.

In regard to this clone: Compared with germline, one end of the junction differs, possibly owing to a read error. The genes are TRBV6-1 and TRBJ1-5; tentative D call: TRBD1 (5 bases). Per the germline V gene, CDR1 is MNHNS and CDR2 is SASEGT. The CDR3 extends over 15 amino acids. The CDR3 reads CASSEEPTGNQPQHF. The CDR3 DNA reads TGTGCCAGCAGCGAAGAGCCGACAGGCAATCAGCCCCAGCATTTT.

V is TRBV5-4 and J is TRBJ2-1; 8 bases align to TRBD2. The CDR3 totals 15 residues. V lost 4 bases, J lost 6 bases, and 9 bases stayed unmatched. CDR1 is SGHNT and CDR2 is YYREEE in the germline V gene (reference sequence). For the CDR3, the DNA is TGTGCCAGCAGCGCTACTAGCGGCATTCCCAATGAGCAGTTCTTC. Amino acids: CASSATSGIPNEQFF.

The chain has TRBV11-2 and TRBJ2-1; 7 bases line up with TRBD2. J lost 7 bases, V lost 6 bases, and 3 bases had no gene match. CDR1 is SGHAT and CDR2 is FQNNGV in the germline V gene. The CDR3 has 12 residues. For the CDR3, the DNA is TGTGCCAGCAGATTGGGAGGGAATGAGCAGTTCTTC. Translated, it gives CASRLGGNEQFF.

The chain has TRBV25-1 and TRBJ2-1; 10 positions agree with TRBD2. With V trimmed by 5 bases and J by 10 bases, 8 bases remained unmatched. Per germline, CDR1 MGHDK and CDR2 SYGVNS. CDR3 size: 14 residues. The CDR3 DNA follows: TGTGCCAGCAGTTCGGCTAGCGGGAGCCGGGAGCAGTTCTTC. It codes for CASSSASGSREQFF.

This chain uses TRBV5-1 with TRBJ2-5; 13 bases match TRBD2. Germline lookup yields CDR1 SGHRS and CDR2 YFSETQ. V lost 4 bases to trimming and J lost 0 bases; unmatched junction nucleotides: 6. This CDR3 is built from 17 residues. The CDR3 sequence is CASSKGTSGAYQETQYF. The DNA of the CDR3 is TGCGCCAGCAGCAAGGGGACTAGCGGGGCCTACCAAGAGACCCAGTACTTC.

This clone was counted a few times. V usage is TRBV5-1 and J usage is TRBJ2-7, with a possible D match to TRBD1 (5 bases). CDR1 and CDR2 from the germline V gene are SGHRS and YFSETQ. The CDR3 consists of 15 residues. The V gene lost 1 base and the J gene lost 1 base, with 12 bases spanning the gap. CDR3 sequence reads: CASSLYPSGSYEQYF. Written as DNA, the CDR3 is TGCGCCAGCAGCTTGTATCCATCAGGGTCCTACGAGCAGTACTTC.

The rearrangement joins TRBV6-5 to TRBJ2-4, with 7 bases fitting TRBD1. Trimming took 6 bases from V and 3 from J; bases not matched to a gene: 8. This CDR3 comprises 15 residues. Looked up from germline, CDR1 is MNHEY and CDR2 is SVGAGI. In DNA form, the CDR3 reads TGTGCCAGCAGGGGTACAGGGGTTGACAAAAACATTCAGTACTTC. It is translated as CASRGTGVDKNIQYF.

The V gene is TRBV28, the J gene TRBJ1-4; maybe TRBD1 (5 bases). The germline V and J ends were trimmed by 5 bases and 4 bases, with 14 bases remaining between them. The CDR3 totals 15 residues. Germline CDR1 MDHEN, CDR2 SYDVKM. This CDR3 is CASSPNRGLNEKLFF. The CDR3 DNA is TGTGCCAGCAGTCCGAATAGGGGACTTAATGAAAAACTGTTTTTT.

DNA of the CDR3: TGTGCCAGCAGTTTTTTGACAGGGGATGGCTACACCTTC. As protein: CASSFLTGDGYTF. V and J are TRBV27 and TRBJ1-2; TRBD1 matches at 8 bases. J gave up 6 bases and V 3 bases, and 3 bases lay outside the gene matches. CDR3 length equals 13 residues. Germline CDR1 is MNHEY and CDR2 is SMNVEV (reference sequence).

This CDR3 reads CASSPSRVGSGELFF. The CDR3 region has the DNA TGTGCCAGCAGCCCCTCCCGGGTGGGGTCCGGGGAGCTGTTTTTT. The rearrangement uses TRBV7-6 and TRBJ2-2; D is undetermined. CDR1 and CDR2 (germline): SGHVS, FNYEAQ. V was pared by 5 bases and J by 6 bases, with 16 bases between. CDR3 length: 15 amino acids.

The rearrangement links TRBV5-6 to TRBJ1-2; D remains unclear. The CDR3 has 13 amino acids. The germline V gene has CDR1 SGHDT and CDR2 YYEEEE. V gave up 0 bases and J gave up 5 bases, with 8 bases separating them. CDR3 sequence reads: CASSLVSGYGYTF. Written as DNA, the CDR3 is TGTGCCAGCAGCTTGGTGAGCGGGTATGGCTACACCTTC.

As DNA, the CDR3 is TGTGCCAGCAGCCCAGACTGGAATGAGCAGTTCTTC. Residues: CASSPDWNEQFF. The chain combines TRBV6-2 or TRBV6-3 with TRBJ2-1; D call uncertain. Germline V gene lookup returns CDR1 MNHEY and CDR2 SVGEGT. This CDR3 contains 12 residues. V was clipped by 6 bases and J by 7 bases, with 10 bases between them.

V usage is TRBV6-6 and J usage is TRBJ2-7; D remains ambiguous. Germline CDR1 reads MNHNY; CDR2 reads SVGAGI (reference sequence). V lost 2 bases and J 6 bases, leaving 8 bases between the germline ends. The CDR3 is 12 residues long. The CDR3 sequence: CASSYPNFEQYF. CDR3 nucleotide sequence: TGTGCCAGCAGTTACCCTAATTTCGAGCAGTACTTC.

In this sample, this clone turned up once. The chain employs TRBV21-1 and TRBJ2-7; the D call in the table, TRBD2, was not verified against the DNA. TRBV21-1 is classified as a pseudogene. The CDR3 consists of 18 residues. Written as DNA, the CDR3 is TGTGCCAGCAGCAAAGGGACAGGGAGGACTAGCGGAACCTACGAGCAGTACTTC. Translating gives CASSKGTGRTSGTYEQYF.

V and J are TRBV3-1 (or the pseudogene TRBV3-2) and TRBJ1-1; perhaps TRBD1 as D (6 bases). The CDR3 has 13 residues. V lost 3 bases and J lost 5, with 10 bases in between. Per the germline V gene, CDR1 is LGHDT and CDR2 is YNNKEL (reference sequence). The CDR3 region has the DNA TGTGCCAGCAGCCAGGGGGCGAAAACTGAAGCTTTCTTT. Protein sequence: CASSQGAKTEAFF.

The rearrangement joins TRBV5-1 to TRBJ1-4, with a possible D match to TRBD1 (5 bases). This CDR3 is built from 16 residues. With 0 bases removed from V and 8 bases from J, the gap between germline ends came to 17 bases. The germline V gene has CDR1 SGHRS and CDR2 YFSETQ. Written as DNA, the CDR3 is TGCGCCAGCAGCTTGGCCAGGGTTGGGGATGGGGAAAAACTGTTTTTT. As protein: CASSLARVGDGEKLFF. Variable domain in full (rest from reference TRBV5-1 and TRBJ1-4): KAGVTQTPRYLIKTRGQQVTLSCSPISGHRSVSWYQQTPGQGLQFLFEYFSETQRNKGNFPGRFSGRQFSNSRSEMNVSTLELGDSALYLCASSLARVGDGEKLFFGSGTQLSVL.